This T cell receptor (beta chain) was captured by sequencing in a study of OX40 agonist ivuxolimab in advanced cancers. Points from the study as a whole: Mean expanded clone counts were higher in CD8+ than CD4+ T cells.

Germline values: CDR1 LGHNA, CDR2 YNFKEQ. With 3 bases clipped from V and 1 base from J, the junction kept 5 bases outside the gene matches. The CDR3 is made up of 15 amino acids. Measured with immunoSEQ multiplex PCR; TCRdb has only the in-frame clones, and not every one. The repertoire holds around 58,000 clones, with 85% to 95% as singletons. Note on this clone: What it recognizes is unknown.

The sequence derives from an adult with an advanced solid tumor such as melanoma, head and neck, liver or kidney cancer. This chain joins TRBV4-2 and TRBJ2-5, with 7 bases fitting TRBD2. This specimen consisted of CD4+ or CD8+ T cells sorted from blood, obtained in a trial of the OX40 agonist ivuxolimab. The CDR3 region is CASSHASGPQETQYF. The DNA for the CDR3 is TGTGCCAGCAGCCATGCTAGCGGCCCCCAAGAGACCCAGTACTTC.